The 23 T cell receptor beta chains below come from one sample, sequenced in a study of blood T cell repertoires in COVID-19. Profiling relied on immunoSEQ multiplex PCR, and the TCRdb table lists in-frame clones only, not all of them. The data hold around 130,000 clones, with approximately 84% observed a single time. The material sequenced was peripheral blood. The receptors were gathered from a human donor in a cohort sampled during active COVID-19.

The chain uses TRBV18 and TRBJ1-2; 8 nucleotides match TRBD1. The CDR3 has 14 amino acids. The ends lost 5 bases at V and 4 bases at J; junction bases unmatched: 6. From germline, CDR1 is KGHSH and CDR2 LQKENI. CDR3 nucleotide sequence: TGTGCCAGCTCAATAGGACAGGGACTCTATGGCTACACCTTC. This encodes CASSIGQGLYGYTF.

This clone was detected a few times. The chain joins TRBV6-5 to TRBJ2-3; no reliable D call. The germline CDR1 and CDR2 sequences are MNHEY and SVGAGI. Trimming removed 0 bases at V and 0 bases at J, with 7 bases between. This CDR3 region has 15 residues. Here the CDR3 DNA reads TGTGCCAGCAGTTACTCTGGCCGTAGCACAGATACGCAGTATTTT. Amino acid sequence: CASSYSGRSTDTQYF.

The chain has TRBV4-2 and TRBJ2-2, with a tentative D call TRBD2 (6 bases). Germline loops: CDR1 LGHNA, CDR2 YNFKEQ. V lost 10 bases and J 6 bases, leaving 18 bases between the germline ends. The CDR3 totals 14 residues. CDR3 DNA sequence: TGTGCCACGGGGGTGGCGGGGAGCGCCGGGGAGCTGTTTTTT. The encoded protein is CATGVAGSAGELFF.

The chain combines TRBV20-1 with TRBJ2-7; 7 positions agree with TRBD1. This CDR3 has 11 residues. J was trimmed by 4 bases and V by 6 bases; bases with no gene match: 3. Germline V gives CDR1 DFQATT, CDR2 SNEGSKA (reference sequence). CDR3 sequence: CSAKQGYEQYF. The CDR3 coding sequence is TGCAGTGCAAAACAGGGGTACGAGCAGTACTTC.

In nucleotides, the CDR3 is TGTGCCATCAGTGGATCGACAGGGTACTATGGCTACACCTTC. As protein: CAISGSTGYYGYTF. V gene TRBV10-3 combines with J gene TRBJ1-2, with 7 bases that match TRBD1. J lost 3 bases, V lost 4 bases, and 5 bases had no gene match. Germline-derived CDR1 and CDR2 are ENHRY and SYGVKD. This CDR3 region has 14 residues.

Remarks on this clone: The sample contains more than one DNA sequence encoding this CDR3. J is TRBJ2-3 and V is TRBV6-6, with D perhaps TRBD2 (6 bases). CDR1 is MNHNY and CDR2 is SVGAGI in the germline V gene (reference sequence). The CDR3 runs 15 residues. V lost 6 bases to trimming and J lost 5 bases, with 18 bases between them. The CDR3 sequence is CASSGGQLGGDTQYF. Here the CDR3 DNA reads TGTGCCAGCAGCGGTGGGCAGCTCGGGGGAGATACGCAGTATTTT.

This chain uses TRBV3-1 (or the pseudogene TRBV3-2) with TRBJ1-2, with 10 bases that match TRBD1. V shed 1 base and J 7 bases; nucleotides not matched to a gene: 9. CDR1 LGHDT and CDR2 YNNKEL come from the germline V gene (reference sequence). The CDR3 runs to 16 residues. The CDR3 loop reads CASSQGSGTGVFGYTF. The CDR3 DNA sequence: TGTGCCAGCAGCCAAGGAAGTGGGACAGGGGTTTTTGGCTACACCTTC.

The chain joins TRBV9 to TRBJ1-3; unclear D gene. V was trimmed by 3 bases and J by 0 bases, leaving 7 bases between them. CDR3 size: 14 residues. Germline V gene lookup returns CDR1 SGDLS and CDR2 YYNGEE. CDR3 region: CASSDPVSGNTIYF. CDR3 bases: TGTGCCAGCAGCGATCCGGTCTCTGGAAACACCATATATTTT. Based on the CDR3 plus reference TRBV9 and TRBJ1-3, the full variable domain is DSGVTQTPKHLITATGQRVTLRCSPRSGDLSVYWYQQSLDQGLQFLIQYYNGEERAKGNILERFSAQQFPDLHSELNLSSLELGDSALYFCASSDPVSGNTIYFGEGSWLTVV.

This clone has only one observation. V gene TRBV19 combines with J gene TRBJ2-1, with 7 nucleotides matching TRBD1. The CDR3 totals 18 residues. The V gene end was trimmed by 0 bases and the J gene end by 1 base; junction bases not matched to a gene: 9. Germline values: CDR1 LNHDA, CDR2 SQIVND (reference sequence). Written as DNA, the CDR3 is TGTGCCAGTAGTATAGATACCTTCGGCAGGGGGTCCTACAATGAGCAGTTCTTC. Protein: CASSIDTFGRGSYNEQFF.

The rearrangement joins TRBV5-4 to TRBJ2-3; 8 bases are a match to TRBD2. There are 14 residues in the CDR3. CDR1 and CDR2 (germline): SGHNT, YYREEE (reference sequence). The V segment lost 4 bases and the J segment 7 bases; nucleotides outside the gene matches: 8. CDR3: CASSGGGPTNTQYF. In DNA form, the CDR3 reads TGTGCCAGCAGCGGCGGGGGGCCCACGAATACGCAGTATTTT.

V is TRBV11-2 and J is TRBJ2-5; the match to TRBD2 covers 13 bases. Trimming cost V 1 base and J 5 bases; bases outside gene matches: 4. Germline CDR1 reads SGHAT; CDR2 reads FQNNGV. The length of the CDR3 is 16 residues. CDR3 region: CASSLVGTSGKETQYF. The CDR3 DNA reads TGTGCCAGCAGCTTAGTTGGGACTAGCGGGAAGGAGACCCAGTACTTC.

The CDR3 reads CASSLEWTDSYEQYF. In DNA, the CDR3 is TGCGCCAGCAGCTTGGAATGGACAGACTCCTACGAGCAGTACTTC. The V call is TRBV5-1, the J call TRBJ2-7; the D gene is possibly TRBD1 (6 bases). This CDR3 is 15 amino acids long. V gave up 0 bases and J gave up 0 bases, with 10 bases separating them. Germline CDR1 is SGHRS and CDR2 is YFSETQ.

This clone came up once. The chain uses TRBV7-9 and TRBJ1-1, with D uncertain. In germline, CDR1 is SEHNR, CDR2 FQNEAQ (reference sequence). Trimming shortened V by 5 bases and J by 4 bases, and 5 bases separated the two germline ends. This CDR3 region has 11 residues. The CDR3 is CASSRITEAFF. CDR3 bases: TGTGCCAGCAGCCGTATCACTGAAGCTTTCTTT.

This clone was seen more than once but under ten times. The CDR3 bases are TGTGCCACCAGCAGGAAAGAGGGTTCCCTCCACTTT. Its protein is CATSRKEGSLHF. The gene calls are TRBV15 and TRBJ1-6; D remains ambiguous. Germline loops: CDR1 LNHNV, CDR2 YYDKDF (reference sequence). V was cut by 3 bases and J by 14 bases, with 11 bases left in between. The CDR3 consists of 12 residues.

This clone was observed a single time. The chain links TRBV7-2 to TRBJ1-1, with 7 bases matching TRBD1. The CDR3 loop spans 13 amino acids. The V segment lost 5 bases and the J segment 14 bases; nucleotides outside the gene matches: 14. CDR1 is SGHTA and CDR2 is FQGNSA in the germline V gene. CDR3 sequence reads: CASSPEGAGGRFF. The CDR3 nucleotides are TGTGCCAGCAGCCCGGAGGGGGCGGGGGGGCGCTTCTTT.

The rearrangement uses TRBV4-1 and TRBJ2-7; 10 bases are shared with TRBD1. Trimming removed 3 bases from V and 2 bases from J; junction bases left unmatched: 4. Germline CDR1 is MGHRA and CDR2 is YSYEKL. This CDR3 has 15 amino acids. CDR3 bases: TGCGCCAGCAGCCATGATGGACAGGGGGCCTACGAGCAGTACTTC. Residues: CASSHDGQGAYEQYF.

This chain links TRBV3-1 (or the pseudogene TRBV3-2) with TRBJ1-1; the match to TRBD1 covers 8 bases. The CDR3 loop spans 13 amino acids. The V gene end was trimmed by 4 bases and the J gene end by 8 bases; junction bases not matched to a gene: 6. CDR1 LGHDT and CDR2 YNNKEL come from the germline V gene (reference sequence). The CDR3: CASSPRQGREAFF. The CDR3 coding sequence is TGTGCCAGCAGCCCCCGACAGGGGAGAGAAGCTTTCTTT.

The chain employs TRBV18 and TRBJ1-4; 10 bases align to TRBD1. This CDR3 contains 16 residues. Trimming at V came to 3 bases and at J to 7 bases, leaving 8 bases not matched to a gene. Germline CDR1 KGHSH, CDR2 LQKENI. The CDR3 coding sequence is TGTGCCAGCTCACCGCCCCCCGGGACAGGGGTTGAAAAACTGTTTTTT. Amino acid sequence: CASSPPPGTGVEKLFF.

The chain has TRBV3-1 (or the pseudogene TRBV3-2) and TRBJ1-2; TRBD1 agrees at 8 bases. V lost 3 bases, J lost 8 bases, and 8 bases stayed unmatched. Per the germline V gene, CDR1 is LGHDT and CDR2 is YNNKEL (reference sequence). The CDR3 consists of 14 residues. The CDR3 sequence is CASSHATGASGYTF. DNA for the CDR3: TGTGCCAGCAGCCATGCGACAGGGGCTTCAGGCTACACCTTC.

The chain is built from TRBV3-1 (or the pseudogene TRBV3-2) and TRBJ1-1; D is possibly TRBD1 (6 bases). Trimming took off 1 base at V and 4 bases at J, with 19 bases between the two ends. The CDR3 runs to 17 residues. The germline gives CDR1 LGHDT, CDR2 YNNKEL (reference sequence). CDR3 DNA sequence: TGTGCCAGCAGCCAAGGCATAAGAGGGGGGGCCCTCACTGAAGCTTTCTTT. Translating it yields CASSQGIRGGALTEAFF.

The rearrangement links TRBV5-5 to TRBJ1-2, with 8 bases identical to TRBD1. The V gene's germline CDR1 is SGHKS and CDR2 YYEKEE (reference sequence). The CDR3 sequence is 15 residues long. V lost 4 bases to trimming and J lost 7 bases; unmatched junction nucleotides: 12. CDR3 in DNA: TGTGCCAGCAGCAAACGGAGGGACAGGCCGGCTGGCTACACCTTC. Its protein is CASSKRRDRPAGYTF.

The CDR3 reads CASSPGQEYEQYF. The CDR3 DNA sequence: TGTGCCAGCAGCCCGGGACAGGAATACGAGCAGTACTTC. The V gene is TRBV7-3, the J gene TRBJ2-7, with 8 positions matching TRBD1. The CDR3 extends over 13 amino acids. V lost 5 bases, J lost 4 bases, and 4 bases stayed unmatched. Looked up from germline, CDR1 is SGHTA and CDR2 is FQGTGA.

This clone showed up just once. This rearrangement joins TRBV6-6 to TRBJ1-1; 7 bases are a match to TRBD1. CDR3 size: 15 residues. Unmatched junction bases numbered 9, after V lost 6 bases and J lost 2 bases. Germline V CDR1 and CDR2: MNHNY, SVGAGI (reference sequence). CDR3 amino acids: CASRTRQGPNTEAFF. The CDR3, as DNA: TGTGCCAGCAGAACTCGACAGGGCCCTAACACTGAAGCTTTCTTT.